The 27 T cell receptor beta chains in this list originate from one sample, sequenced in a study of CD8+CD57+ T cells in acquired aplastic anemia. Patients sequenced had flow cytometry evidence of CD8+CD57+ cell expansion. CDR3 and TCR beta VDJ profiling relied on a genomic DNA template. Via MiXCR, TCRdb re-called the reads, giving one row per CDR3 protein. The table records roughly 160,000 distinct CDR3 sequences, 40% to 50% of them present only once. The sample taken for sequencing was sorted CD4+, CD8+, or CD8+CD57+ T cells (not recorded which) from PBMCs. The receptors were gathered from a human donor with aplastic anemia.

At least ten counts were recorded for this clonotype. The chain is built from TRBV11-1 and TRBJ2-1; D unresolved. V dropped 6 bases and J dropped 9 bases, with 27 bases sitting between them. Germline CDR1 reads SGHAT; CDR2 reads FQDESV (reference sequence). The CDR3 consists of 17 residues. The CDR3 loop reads CASRPPRRELRVIEQFF. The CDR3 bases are TGTGCCAGCAGGCCCCCCCGGCGTGAGCTCCGGGTGATTGAGCAGTTCTTC.

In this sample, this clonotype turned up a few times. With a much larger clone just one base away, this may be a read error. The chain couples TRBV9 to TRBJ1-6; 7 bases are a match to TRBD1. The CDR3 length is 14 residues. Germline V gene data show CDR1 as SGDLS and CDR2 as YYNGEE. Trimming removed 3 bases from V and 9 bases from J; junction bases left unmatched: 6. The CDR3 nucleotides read TGTGCCAGCAGCGCTCGACAGGGATCTTCACCCCTCCACTTT. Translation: CASSARQGSSPLHF.

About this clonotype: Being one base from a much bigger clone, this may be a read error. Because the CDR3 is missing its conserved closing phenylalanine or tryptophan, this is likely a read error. The CDR3 reads CASSIGTGMSDSNEKLFY. In DNA form, the CDR3 reads TGCGCCAGCAGCATCGGGACAGGGATGTCGGATTCTAATGAAAAACTGTTTTAT. This chain joins TRBV5-1 and TRBJ1-4; TRBD1 agrees at 9 bases. The J segment lost 3 bases and the V segment lost 4 bases, leaving 13 bases of the junction unmatched. Germline values: CDR1 SGHRS, CDR2 YFSETQ. This CDR3 comprises 18 residues.

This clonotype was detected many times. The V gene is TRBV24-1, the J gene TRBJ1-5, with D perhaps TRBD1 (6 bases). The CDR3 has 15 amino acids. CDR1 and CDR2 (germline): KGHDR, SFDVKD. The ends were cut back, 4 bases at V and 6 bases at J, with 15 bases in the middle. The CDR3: CATSEGQSGAQPQHF. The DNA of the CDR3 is TGTGCCACCAGTGAAGGACAGAGCGGGGCTCAGCCCCAGCATTTT.

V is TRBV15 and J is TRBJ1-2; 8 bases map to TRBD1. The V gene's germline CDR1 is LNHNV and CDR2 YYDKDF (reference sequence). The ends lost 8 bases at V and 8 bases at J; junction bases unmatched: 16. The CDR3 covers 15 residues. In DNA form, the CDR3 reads TGTGCCACCCCGGACCCCAATCAGGGGGCGGGGGGCTACACCTTC. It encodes CATPDPNQGAGGYTF.

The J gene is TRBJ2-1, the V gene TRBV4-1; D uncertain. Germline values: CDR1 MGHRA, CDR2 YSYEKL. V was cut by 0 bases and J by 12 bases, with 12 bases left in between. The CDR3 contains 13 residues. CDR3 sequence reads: CASSQDFLMWQFF. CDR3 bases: TGCGCCAGCAGCCAAGATTTCTTAATGTGGCAGTTCTTC.

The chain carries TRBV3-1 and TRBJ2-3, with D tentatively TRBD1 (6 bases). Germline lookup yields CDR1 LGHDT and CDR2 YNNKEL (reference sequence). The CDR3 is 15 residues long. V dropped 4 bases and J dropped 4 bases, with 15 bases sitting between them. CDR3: CASSRGGVISDTQYF. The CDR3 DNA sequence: TGTGCCAGCAGCCGAGGGGGAGTAATATCAGATACGCAGTATTTT.

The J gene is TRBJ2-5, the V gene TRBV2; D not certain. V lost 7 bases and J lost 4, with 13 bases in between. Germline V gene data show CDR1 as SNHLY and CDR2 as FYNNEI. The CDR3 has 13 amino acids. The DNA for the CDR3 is TGTGCCAGCACCCCTGACGGGCTAGAGACCCAGTACTTC. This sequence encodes CASTPDGLETQYF.

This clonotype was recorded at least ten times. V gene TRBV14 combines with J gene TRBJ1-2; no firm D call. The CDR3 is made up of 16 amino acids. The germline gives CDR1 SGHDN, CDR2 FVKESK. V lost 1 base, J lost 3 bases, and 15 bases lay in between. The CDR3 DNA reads TGTGCCAGCAGCCAAGGGACGGGGAAGGGCGACTATGGCTACACCTTC. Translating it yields CASSQGTGKGDYGYTF. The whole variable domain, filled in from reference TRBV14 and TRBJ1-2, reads EAGVTQFPSHSVIEKGQTVTLRCDPISGHDNLYWYRRVMGKEIKFLLHFVKESKQDESGMPNNRFLAERTGGTYSTLKVQPAELEDSGVYFCASSQGTGKGDYGYTFGSGTRLTVV.

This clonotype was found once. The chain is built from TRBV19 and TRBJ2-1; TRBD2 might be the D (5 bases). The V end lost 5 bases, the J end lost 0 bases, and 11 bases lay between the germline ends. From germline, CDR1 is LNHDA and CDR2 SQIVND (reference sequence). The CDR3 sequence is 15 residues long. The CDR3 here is CASSRGMSSYNEQFF. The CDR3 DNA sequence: TGTGCCAGTAGTCGAGGGATGAGCTCCTACAATGAGCAGTTCTTC. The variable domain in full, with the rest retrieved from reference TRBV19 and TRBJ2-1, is DGGITQSPKYLFRKEGQNVTLSCEQNLNHDAMYWYRQDPGQGLRLIYYSQIVNDFQKGDIAEGYSVSREKKESFPLTVTSAQKNPTAFYLCASSRGMSSYNEQFFGPGTRLTVL.

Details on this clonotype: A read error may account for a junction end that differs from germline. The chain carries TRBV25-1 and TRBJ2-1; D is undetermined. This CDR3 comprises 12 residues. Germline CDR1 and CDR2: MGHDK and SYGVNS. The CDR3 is CASSQAIGEQFF. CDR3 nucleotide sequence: TGCGCCAGCAGCCAAGCAATTGGTGAGCAGTTCTTC.

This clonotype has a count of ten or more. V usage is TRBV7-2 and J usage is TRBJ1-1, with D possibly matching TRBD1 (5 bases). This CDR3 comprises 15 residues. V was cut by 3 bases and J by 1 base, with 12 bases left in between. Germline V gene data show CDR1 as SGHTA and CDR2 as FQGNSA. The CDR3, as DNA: TGTGCCAGCAGCTTTGGTCAGGGCCCGAACACTGAAGCTTTCTTT. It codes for CASSFGQGPNTEAFF.

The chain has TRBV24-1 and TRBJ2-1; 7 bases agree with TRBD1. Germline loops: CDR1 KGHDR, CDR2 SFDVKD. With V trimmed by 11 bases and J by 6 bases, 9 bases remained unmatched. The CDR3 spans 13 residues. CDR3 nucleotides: TGTGCCAGTAGTCTGGACAGGATCAATGAGCAGTTCTTC. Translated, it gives CASSLDRINEQFF.

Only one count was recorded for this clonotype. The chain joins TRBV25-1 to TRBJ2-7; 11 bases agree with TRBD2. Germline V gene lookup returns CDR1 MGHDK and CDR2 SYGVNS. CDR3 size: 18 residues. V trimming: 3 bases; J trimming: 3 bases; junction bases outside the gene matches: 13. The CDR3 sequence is CASSERRSTGTSGYEQYF. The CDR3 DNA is TGTGCCAGCAGTGAGCGAAGGAGTACCGGGACTAGCGGCTACGAGCAGTACTTC.

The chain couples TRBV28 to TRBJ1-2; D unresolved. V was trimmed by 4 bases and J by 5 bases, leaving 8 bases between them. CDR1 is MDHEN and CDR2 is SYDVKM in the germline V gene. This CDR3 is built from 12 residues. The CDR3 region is CASSSLDYGYTF. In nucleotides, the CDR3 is TGTGCCAGCAGTTCGCTGGATTATGGCTACACCTTC.

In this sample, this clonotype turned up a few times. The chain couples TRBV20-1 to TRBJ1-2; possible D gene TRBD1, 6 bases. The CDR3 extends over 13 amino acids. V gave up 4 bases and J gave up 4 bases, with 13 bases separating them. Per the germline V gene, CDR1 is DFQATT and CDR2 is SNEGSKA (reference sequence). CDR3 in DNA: TGCAGTGCTACAGAGGGGGGTCTCTATGGCTACACCTTC. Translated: CSATEGGLYGYTF.

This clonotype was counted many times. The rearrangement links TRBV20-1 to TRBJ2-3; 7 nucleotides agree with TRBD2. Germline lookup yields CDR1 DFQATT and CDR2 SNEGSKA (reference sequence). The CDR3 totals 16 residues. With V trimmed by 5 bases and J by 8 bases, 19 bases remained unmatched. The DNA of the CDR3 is TGCAGTGCTCCGGGAACCCCCGGGACTACGCCGGGTACGCAGTATTTT. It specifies CSAPGTPGTTPGTQYF.

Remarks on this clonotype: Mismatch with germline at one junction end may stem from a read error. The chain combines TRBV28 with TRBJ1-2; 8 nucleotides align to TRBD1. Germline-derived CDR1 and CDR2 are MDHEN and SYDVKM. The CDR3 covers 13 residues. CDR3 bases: TGTGTCAGCAGGGAAGACAGGGGTTTTGGCTACACCTTC. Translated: CVSREDRGFGYTF.

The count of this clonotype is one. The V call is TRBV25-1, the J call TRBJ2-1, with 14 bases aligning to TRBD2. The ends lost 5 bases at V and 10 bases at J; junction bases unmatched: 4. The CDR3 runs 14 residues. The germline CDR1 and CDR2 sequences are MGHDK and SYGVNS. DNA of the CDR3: TGTGCCAGCAGTCGGACTAGCGGGAGGTGGGAGCAGTTCTTC. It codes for CASSRTSGRWEQFF.

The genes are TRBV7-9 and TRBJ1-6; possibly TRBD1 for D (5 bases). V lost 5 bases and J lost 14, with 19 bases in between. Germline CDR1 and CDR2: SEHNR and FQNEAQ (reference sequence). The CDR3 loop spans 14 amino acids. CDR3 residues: CASSPERDPISLHF. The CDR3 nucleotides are TGTGCCAGCAGCCCAGAAAGGGACCCCATCTCCCTCCACTTT.

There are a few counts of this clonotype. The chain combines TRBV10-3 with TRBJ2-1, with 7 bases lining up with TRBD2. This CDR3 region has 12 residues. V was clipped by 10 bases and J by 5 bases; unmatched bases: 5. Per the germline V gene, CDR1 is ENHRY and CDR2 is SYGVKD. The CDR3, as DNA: TGTGCCACCGGGGACTACAACAATGAGCAGTTCTTC. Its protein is CATGDYNNEQFF.

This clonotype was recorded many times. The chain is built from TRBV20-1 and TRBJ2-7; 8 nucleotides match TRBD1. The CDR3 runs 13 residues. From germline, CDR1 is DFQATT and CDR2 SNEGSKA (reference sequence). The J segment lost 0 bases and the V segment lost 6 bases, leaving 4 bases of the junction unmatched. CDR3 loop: CSATGQGSYEQYF. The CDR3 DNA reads TGCAGTGCCACTGGACAGGGCTCCTACGAGCAGTACTTC.

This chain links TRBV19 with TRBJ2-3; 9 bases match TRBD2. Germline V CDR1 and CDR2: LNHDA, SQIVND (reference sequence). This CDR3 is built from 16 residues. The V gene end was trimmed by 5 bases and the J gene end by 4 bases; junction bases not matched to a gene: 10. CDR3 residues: CASSLFAGGSADTQYF. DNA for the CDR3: TGTGCCAGTAGTCTCTTTGCGGGGGGGTCAGCAGATACGCAGTATTTT.

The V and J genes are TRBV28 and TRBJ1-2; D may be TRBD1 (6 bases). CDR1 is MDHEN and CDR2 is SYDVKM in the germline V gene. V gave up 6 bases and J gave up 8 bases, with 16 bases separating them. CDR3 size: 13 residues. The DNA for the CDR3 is TGTGCCAGCAGGAAAGGGGGTTCGCGCGGCTACACCTTC. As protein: CASRKGGSRGYTF.

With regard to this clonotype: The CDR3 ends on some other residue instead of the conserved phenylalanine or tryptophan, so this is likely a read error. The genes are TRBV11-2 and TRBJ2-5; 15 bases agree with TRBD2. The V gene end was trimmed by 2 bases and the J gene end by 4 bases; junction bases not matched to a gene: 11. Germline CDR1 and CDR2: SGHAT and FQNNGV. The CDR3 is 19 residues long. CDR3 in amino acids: CASSLFLGRTSGRGETQYL. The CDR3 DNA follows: TGTGCCAGCAGCTTATTTCTGGGGAGGACTAGCGGGAGGGGAGAGACCCAGTACCTC.

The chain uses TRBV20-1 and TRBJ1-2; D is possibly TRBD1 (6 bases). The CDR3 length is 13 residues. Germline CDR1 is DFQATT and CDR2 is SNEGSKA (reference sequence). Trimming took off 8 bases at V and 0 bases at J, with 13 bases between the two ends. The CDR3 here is CSIHRETNYGYTF. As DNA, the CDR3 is TGCAGTATTCACAGGGAAACTAACTATGGCTACACCTTC.

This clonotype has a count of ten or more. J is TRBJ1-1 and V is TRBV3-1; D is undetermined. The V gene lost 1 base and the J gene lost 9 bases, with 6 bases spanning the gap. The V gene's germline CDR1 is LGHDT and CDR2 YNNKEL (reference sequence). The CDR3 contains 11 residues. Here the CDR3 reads CASSQGQKAFF. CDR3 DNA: TGTGCCAGCAGCCAAGGTCAAAAAGCTTTCTTT.